This T cell receptor (beta chain) was captured by sequencing in a study of neurological immune-mediated disorders. The CDR3 is made up of 14 amino acids. V was pared by 5 bases and J by 0 bases, with 11 bases between. The germline CDR1 and CDR2 sequences are DFQATT and SNEGSKA (reference sequence). Template-switch 5'RACE cDNA synthesis added a 10-nucleotide unique molecular identifier. TCRdb itself ran the 5' RACE reads through MiXCR, one entry per CDR3 protein. The sample has under 40,000 distinct CDR3 sequences, 3% to 3.5% seen once. The study's findings and limits: HTLV-1-associated myelopathy ranked highest for TCR clonal expansion and multiple sclerosis lowest, beneath healthy controls. There was no association between the multiple sclerosis repertoire cluster and any clinical or MRI feature.

Time point of the sample: longitudinal time-point 1 (baseline). This clonotype was counted ten times or more. Its antigen is still unknown. The chain links TRBV20-1 to TRBJ1-5; D call uncertain. Sequenced sample: PBMCs. The origin of this receptor is a woman aged 55-69 years with multiple sclerosis. CDR3 sequence reads: CSAGSSDSNQPQHF. CDR3 nucleotide sequence: TGCAGTGCTGGGTCCAGTGATAGCAATCAGCCCCAGCATTTT.